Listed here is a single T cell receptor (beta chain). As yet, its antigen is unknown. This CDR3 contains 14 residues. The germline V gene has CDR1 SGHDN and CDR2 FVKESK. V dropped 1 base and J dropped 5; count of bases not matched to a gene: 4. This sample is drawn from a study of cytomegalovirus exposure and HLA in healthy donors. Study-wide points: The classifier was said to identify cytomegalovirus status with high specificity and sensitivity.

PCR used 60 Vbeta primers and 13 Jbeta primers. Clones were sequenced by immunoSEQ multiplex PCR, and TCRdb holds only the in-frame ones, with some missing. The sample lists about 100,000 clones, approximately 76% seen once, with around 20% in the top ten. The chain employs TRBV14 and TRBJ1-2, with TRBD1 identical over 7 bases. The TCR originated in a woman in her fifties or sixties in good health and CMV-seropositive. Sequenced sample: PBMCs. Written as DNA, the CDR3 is TGTGCCAGCAGCCAAGGACAGGGCCGTTATGGCTACACCTTC. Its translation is CASSQGQGRYGYTF.